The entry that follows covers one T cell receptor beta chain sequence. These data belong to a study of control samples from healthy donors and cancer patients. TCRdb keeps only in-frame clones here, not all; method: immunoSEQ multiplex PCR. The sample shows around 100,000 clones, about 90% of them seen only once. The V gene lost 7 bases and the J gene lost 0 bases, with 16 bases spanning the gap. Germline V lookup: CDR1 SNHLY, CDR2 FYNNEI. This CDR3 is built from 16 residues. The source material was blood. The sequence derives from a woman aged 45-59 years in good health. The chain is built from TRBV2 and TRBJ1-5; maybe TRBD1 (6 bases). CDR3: CASKGGRVSSNQPQHF. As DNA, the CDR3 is TGTGCCAGCAAGGGGGGGAGGGTTTCTAGCAATCAGCCCCAGCATTTT.